This T cell receptor (beta chain) was recorded in a study of T-cell memory formation after mild COVID-19. Points from the study as a whole: For contracting clones, CD4+ ones sat mainly in CM and EM, CD8+ in EMRA.

Of note for this clonotype: Its cognate antigen is unknown.

This CDR3 has 14 amino acids. Germline V lookup: CDR1 MNHNS, CDR2 SASEGT. V lost 7 bases and J 0 bases, leaving 9 bases between the germline ends. Using constant-segment primers, 5'RACE produced TCR alpha and TCR beta cDNA libraries carrying sample barcodes and UMIs. Each CDR3 protein is one row after TCRdb ran MiXCR on the 5' RACE reads. The table has roughly 600,000 distinct CDR3 sequences, about 20% seen once. The sequence was obtained from an adult woman who had mild COVID-19 (a few samples of this study predate the infection). Cell type and time point are not known. The sample taken for sequencing was PBMCs or a T cell subset sorted from them (not recorded which). The chain combines TRBV6-1 with TRBJ2-2; no firm D call. CDR3 coding DNA: TGTGCCAGCAAATCTATTACGAACACCGGGGAGCTGTTTTTT. This translates into CASKSITNTGELFF.